This TCR beta chain was recorded in a study of OX40 agonist ivuxolimab in advanced cancers. At the level of the study: The patients' treatment was ivuxolimab, an agonistic anti-OX40 (CD134) antibody. Regarding the study as a whole: Undetermined was the antigen specificity of the expanded peripheral T cells. At 0.1 to 3.0 mg/kg, CD4+ and CD8+ blood T cells expanded clonally by week 6.

Concerning this clone itself: As yet, its antigen is unknown.

Some clones are missing from TCRdb's copy, which holds only in-frame ones; the method was immunoSEQ multiplex PCR. This table has more than 60,000 clones, roughly 84% appearing once. V shed 7 bases and J shed 4 bases, with 8 bases lying between them. The CDR3 totals 12 residues. Looked up from germline, CDR1 is WSHSY and CDR2 is SAAADI. This TCR was recovered from an adult with an advanced solid tumor such as melanoma, head and neck, liver or kidney cancer. The V call is TRBV10-2, the J call TRBJ1-5; no reliable D call. The sample here was CD4+ or CD8+ T cells sorted from blood, taken in a trial of the OX40 agonist ivuxolimab. CDR3: CASTPGNQPQHF. CDR3 DNA sequence: TGCGCCAGCACCCCGGGGAATCAGCCCCAGCATTTT.